These 4 T cell receptor beta chains share one sample of origin, sequenced in a study of CD8+ T cells in alopecia areata. The treatment is: oral pan-JAK inhibitor, 5-10 mg twice daily. Investigators isolated RNA and reverse transcribed it into cDNA to act as the sequencing template. Profiled with immunoSEQ multiplex PCR; TCRdb holds only in-frame clones, not every one. The table shows some 220,000 clones, with 50% to 70% occurring only once. The material was CD4+ T cells sorted from blood, obtained at week 4, from a patient treated with tofacitinib. The receptors were gathered from a human donor with alopecia areata.

The gene calls are TRBV7-3 and TRBJ2-1; TRBD2 aligns across 7 bases. J lost 4 bases, V lost 2 bases, and 2 bases had no gene match. The CDR3 has 14 amino acids. Germline loops: CDR1 SGHTA, CDR2 FQGTGA. CDR3 nucleotides: TGTGCCAGCAGCTTAGCGGGGGTATACAATGAGCAGTTCTTC. Residues: CASSLAGVYNEQFF. The full variable domain, completed using reference TRBV7-3 and TRBJ2-1, is GAGVSQTPSNKVTEKGKYVELRCDPISGHTALYWYRQSLGQGPEFLIYFQGTGAADDSGLPNDRFFAVRPEGSVSTLKIQRTERGDSAVYLCASSLAGVYNEQFFGPGTRLTVL.

V gene TRBV30 combines with J gene TRBJ2-3; no firm D call. V dropped 2 bases and J dropped 4 bases, with 7 bases sitting between them. This CDR3 is built from 12 residues. Germline V gives CDR1 GTSNPN, CDR2 SVGIG (reference sequence). This chain's CDR3 is CAWSPPSDTQYF. CDR3 bases: TGTGCCTGGAGTCCTCCATCAGATACGCAGTATTTT.

The chain has TRBV5-1 and TRBJ2-3; 8 positions agree with TRBD1. The V gene's germline CDR1 is SGHRS and CDR2 YFSETQ. This CDR3 has 14 amino acids. V lost 8 bases to trimming and J lost 5 bases; unmatched junction nucleotides: 10. CDR3 DNA sequence: TGCGCCAGGCACCGGGACAGGTTAAGAGATACGCAGTATTTT. This sequence encodes CARHRDRLRDTQYF.

This clone was seen a single time. The gene calls are TRBV18 and TRBJ2-7, with 7 bases lining up with TRBD1. Germline loops: CDR1 KGHSH, CDR2 LQKENI. Trimming at V came to 3 bases and at J to 4 bases, leaving 6 bases not matched to a gene. CDR3 length: 14 amino acids. The CDR3 DNA reads as TGTGCCAGCTCACCCGAAGGGACAGCATACGAGCAGTACTTC. It specifies CASSPEGTAYEQYF.